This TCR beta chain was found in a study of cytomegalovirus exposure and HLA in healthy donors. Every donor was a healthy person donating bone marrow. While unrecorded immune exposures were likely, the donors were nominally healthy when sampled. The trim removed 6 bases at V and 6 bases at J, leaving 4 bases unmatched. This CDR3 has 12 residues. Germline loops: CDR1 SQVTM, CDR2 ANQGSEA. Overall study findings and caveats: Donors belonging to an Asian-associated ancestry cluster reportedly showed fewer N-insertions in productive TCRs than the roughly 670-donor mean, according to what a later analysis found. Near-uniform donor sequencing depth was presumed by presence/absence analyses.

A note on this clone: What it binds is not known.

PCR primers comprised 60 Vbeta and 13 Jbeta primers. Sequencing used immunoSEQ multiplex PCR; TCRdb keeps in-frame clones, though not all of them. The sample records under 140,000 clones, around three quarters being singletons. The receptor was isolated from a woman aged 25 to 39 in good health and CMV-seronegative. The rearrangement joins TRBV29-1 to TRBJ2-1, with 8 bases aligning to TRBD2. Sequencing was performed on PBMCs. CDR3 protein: CSVEREGNEQFF. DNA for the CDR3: TGCAGCGTAGAACGGGAGGGCAATGAGCAGTTCTTC.